This entry features one TCR beta chain sequence. V shed 2 bases and J shed 0 bases, with 14 bases lying between them. CDR1 and CDR2 from the germline V gene are GTSNPN and SVGIG (reference sequence). The CDR3 extends over 15 amino acids. Roughly 0.45 to 1 ug RNA was reverse transcribed with random hexamers. The CDR3 of TCR beta was amplified by immunoSEQ multiplex PCR across 54 Vbeta and 13 Jbeta. TCRdb called the immunoSEQ multiplex PCR reads again in MiXCR, with one record for every CDR3 protein. The sample holds some 180,000 distinct CDR3 sequences, 85% to 95% seen once. The sample is drawn from a study of CD8 T cells in Susac syndrome. In blood CD8+ and CD4+ T cells, TCR beta underwent sequencing.

This sequence was found in a human donor in good health. The chain uses TRBV30 and TRBJ2-7, with D unresolved. The specimen sequenced was CD4+ T cells from PBMCs. This CDR3 is CAWSPRVRDSYEQYF. As DNA, the CDR3 is TGTGCCTGGAGTCCAAGGGTCCGAGACTCCTACGAGCAGTACTTC.